This T cell receptor beta chain is drawn from a study of T cell responses to AZD1222 COVID-19 vaccine. The study's findings and limits: At study baseline, merely five or six AZD1222 recipients were seropositive.

The protocol was immunoSEQ multiplex PCR, while the TCRdb copy is restricted to in-frame clones and leaves out a portion. Among about 160,000 clones, approximately 90% were seen once, and the ten largest hold 0.9% to 1.2%. Note on this clone: The target antigen is unknown.

V was clipped by 2 bases and J by 6 bases, with 17 bases between them. Germline-derived CDR1 and CDR2 are SGHVS and FNYEAQ. This CDR3 region has 16 residues. Sequenced material: peripheral blood, taken 28 days after the second AZD1222 dose. The TCR originated in an adult who received the AZD1222 COVID-19 vaccine. The chain joins TRBV7-6 to TRBJ2-1; D possibly corresponds to TRBD2 (5 bases). DNA for the CDR3: TGTGCCAGCAGCTTATTCGGGGAGAAGAGGATCAATGAGCAGTTCTTC. It specifies CASSLFGEKRINEQFF. The complete variable domain, with remaining parts taken from reference TRBV7-6 and TRBJ2-1, reads GAGVSQSPRYKVTKRGQDVALRCDPISGHVSLYWYRQALGQGPEFLTYFNYEAQQDKSGLPNDRFSAERPEGSISTLTIQRTEQRDSAMYRCASSLFGEKRINEQFFGPGTRLTVL.